The clone carrying this T cell receptor beta chain was seen a single time. There are 12 residues in the CDR3. CDR1 SNHLY and CDR2 FYNNEI come from the germline V gene. The V end lost 5 bases, the J end lost 3 bases, and 8 bases lay between the germline ends. TCRdb's table, derived via immunoSEQ multiplex PCR, lists solely in-frame clones and lacks some. The table shows more than 2,000,000 clones, with approximately 95% occurring only once. The data were taken from a study of shared clonotypes between healthy human individuals. As for the study in general: Donors, aged 18 to 49, were a couple of women and three men. CD4 naive and CD4 memory each took three plates per donor, while CD8 naive took two and CD8 memory one.

The chain is built from TRBV2 and TRBJ2-7; D gene ambiguous. The specimen sequenced was naive CD4+ T cells from PBMCs. Subset noted: CD45RA+ positively selected. The clonotype comes from a man aged 18 to 30 in good health. Some clones in this sample may be carry-over from other donors' samples. The CDR3 sequence is CASSFTLYEQYF. The CDR3 region has the DNA TGTGCCAGCAGTTTTACCCTCTACGAGCAGTACTTC.